This T cell receptor (beta chain) came from a study of T-cell reconstitution after alpha-beta-depleted transplantation in children. For TCRbeta, the library was prepared with unique molecular identifiers. TCRdb recomputed calls from the PCR reads with MiXCR, one row per CDR3 protein. Among some 200,000 distinct CDR3 sequences, roughly a tenth were seen once, and the ten largest hold about 28%. This clonotype has a count of ten or more. Germline assignment: CDR1 DFQATT and CDR2 SNEGSKA (reference sequence). CDR3 size: 12 residues. Trimming stripped 0 bases from V and 7 bases from J, with 8 bases between.

This TCR was recovered from a child less than two years old with acute myeloid leukemia, due to receive a stem cell transplant. The chain is built from TRBV20-1 and TRBJ2-3; the D is unclear. Sequenced here: PBMCs, sampled before TCRalphabeta/CD19-depleted stem cell transplant. This CDR3 is CSARDLPNTQYF. CDR3 coding DNA: TGCAGTGCTAGAGATCTTCCAAATACGCAGTATTTT.